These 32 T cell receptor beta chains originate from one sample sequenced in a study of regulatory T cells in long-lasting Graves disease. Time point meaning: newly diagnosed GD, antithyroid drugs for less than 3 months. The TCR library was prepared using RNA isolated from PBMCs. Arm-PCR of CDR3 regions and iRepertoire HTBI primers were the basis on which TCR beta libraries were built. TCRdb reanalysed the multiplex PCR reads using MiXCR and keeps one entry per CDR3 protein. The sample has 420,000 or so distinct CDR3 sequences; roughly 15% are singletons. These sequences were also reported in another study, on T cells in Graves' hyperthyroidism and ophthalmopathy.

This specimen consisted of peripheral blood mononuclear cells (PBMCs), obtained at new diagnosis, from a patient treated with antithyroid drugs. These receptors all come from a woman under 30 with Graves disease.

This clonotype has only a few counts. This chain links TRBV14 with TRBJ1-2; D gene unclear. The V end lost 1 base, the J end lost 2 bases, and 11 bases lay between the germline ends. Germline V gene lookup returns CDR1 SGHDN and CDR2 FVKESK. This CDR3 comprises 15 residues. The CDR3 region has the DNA TGTGCCAGCAGCCAAGGGATGGGCATAAACTATGGCTACACCTTC. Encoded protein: CASSQGMGINYGYTF.

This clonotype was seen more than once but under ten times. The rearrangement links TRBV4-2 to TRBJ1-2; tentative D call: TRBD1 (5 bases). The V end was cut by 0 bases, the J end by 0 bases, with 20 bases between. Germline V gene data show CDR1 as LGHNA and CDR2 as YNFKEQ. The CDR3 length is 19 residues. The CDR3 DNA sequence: TGTGCCAGCAGCCAAGAGGTTCAGGGAGGCGAGATGGCTAACTATGGCTACACCTTC. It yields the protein CASSQEVQGGEMANYGYTF.

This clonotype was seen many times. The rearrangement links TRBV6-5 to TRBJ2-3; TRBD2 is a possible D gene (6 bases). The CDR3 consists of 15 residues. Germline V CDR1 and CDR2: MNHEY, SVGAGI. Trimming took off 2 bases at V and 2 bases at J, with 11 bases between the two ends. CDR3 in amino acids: CASSYGAGNTDTQYF. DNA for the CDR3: TGTGCCAGCAGTTACGGGGCGGGAAACACAGATACGCAGTATTTT.

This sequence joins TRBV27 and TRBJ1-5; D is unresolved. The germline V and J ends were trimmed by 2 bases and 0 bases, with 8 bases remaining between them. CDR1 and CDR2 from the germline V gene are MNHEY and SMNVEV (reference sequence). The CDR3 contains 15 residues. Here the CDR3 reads CASSLIGSSNQPQHF. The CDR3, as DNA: TGTGCCAGCAGTTTAATAGGCAGTAGCAATCAGCCCCAGCATTTT.

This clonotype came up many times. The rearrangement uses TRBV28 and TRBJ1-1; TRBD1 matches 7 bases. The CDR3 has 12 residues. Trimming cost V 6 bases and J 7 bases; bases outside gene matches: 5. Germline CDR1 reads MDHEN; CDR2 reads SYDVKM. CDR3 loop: CASRLTGIEAFF. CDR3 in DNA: TGTGCCAGCAGATTGACAGGGATTGAAGCTTTCTTT.

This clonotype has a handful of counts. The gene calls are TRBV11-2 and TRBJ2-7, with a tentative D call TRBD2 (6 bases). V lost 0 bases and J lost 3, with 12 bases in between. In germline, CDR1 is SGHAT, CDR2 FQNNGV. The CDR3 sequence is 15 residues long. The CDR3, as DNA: TGTGCCAGCAGCTTAGATTGGCAGGACTACTACGAGCAGTACTTC. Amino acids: CASSLDWQDYYEQYF.

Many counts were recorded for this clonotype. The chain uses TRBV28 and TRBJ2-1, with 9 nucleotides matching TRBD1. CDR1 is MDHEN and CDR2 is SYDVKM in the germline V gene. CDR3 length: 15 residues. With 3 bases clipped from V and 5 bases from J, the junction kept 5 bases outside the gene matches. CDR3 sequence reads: CASSFYRGRHNEQFF. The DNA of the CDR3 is TGTGCCAGCAGTTTTTACAGGGGGCGGCACAATGAGCAGTTCTTC.

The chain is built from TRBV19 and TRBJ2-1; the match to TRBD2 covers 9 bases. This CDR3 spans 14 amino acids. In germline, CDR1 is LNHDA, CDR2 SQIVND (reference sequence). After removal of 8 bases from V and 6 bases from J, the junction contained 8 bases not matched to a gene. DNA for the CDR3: TGTGCCAGTGGGGCTGGCGGGAGGGCCAATGAGCAGTTCTTC. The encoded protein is CASGAGGRANEQFF.

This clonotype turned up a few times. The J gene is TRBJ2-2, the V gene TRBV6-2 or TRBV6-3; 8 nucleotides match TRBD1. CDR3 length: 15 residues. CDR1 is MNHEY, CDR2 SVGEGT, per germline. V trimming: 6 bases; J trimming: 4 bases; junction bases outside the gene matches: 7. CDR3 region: CASRNRGVVTGELFF. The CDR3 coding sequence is TGTGCCAGCAGAAACAGGGGGGTAGTCACCGGGGAGCTGTTTTTT.

As DNA, the CDR3 is TGTGCCAGCAGTTTATCGAGGGCAGCGGGCTATGGCTACACCTTC. This encodes CASSLSRAAGYGYTF. V usage is TRBV28 and J usage is TRBJ1-2; D call uncertain. Trimming stripped 1 base from V and 4 bases from J, with 13 bases between. Germline V gives CDR1 MDHEN, CDR2 SYDVKM. This CDR3 is built from 15 residues.

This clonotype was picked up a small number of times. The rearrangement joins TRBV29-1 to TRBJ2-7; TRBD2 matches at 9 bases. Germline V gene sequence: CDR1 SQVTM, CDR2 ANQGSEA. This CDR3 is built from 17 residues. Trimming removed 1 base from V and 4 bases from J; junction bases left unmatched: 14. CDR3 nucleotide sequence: TGCAGCGTTGAAGCCTCCTCTCTAGCGGGAAAAGGATACGAGCAGTACTTC. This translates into CSVEASSLAGKGYEQYF.

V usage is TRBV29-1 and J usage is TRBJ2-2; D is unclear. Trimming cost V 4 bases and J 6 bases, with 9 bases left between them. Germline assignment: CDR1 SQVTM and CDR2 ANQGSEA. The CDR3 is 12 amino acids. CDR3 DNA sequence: TGCAGCGTTGTTCCTGGGTCCGGGGAGCTGTTTTTT. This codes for CSVVPGSGELFF.

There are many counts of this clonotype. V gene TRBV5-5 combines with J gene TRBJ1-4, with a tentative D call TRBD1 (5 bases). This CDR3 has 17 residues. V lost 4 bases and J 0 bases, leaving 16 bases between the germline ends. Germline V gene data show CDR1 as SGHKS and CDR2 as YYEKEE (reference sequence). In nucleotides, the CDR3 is TGTGCCAGCAGCGGCCAGCGGGACCTCACAACTAATGAAAAACTGTTTTTT. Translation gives CASSGQRDLTTNEKLFF.

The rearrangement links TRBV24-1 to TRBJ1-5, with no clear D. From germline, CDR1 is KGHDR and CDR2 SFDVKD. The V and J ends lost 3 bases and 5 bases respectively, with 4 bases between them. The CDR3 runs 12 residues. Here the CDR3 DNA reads TGTGCCACCAGTGATGGGGATCAGCCCCAGCATTTT. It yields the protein CATSDGDQPQHF.

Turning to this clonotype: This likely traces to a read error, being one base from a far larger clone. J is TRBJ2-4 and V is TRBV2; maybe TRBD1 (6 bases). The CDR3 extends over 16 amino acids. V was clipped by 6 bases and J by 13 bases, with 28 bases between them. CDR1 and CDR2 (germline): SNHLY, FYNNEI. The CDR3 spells CASREQSGQIGNEQYF. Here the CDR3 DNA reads TGTGCCAGCAGAGAGCAAAGCGGACAGATTGGCAATGAGCAGTACTTC.

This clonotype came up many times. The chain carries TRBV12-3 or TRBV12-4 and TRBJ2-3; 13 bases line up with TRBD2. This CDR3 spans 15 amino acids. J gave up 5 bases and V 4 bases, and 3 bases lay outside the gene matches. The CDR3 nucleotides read TGTGCCAGCAGTTCACGGACTAGCGGGAGAGATACGCAGTATTTT. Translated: CASSSRTSGRDTQYF.

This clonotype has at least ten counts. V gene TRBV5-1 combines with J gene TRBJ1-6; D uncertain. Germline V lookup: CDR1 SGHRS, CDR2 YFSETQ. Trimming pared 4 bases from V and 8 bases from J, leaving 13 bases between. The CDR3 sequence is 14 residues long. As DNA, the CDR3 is TGCGCCAGCAGCACCGGGAGCGGGGATTCACCCCTCCACTTT. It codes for CASSTGSGDSPLHF.

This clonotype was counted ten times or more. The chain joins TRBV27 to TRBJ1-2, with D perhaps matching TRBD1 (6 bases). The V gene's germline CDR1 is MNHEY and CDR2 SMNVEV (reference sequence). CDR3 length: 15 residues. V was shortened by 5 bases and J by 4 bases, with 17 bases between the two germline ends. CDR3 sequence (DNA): TGTGCCAGCAGTCCATGGACAGCCTCCCGCTATGGCTACACCTTC. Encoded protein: CASSPWTASRYGYTF.

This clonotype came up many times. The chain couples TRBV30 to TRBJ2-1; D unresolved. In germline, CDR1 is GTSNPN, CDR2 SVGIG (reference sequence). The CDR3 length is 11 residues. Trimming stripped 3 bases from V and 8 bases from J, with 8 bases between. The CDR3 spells CAWSDDHEQFF. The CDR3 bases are TGTGCCTGGAGCGATGACCATGAGCAGTTCTTC.

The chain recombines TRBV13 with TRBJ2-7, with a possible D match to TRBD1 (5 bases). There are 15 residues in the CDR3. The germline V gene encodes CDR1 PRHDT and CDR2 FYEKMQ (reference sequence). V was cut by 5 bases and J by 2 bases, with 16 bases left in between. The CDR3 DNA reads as TGTGCCAGCAGCGCAAGGGGCAGGTTACCCTACGAGCAGTACTTC. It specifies CASSARGRLPYEQYF.

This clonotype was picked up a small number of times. The chain's CDR3 is CANRGHSTDTQYF. DNA of the CDR3: TGTGCCAACAGAGGACACAGCACAGATACGCAGTATTTT. The chain carries TRBV9 and TRBJ2-3, with D possibly being TRBD1 (5 bases). The V gene lost 9 bases and the J gene lost 0 bases, with 11 bases spanning the gap. The CDR3 contains 13 residues. The germline CDR1 and CDR2 sequences are SGDLS and YYNGEE.

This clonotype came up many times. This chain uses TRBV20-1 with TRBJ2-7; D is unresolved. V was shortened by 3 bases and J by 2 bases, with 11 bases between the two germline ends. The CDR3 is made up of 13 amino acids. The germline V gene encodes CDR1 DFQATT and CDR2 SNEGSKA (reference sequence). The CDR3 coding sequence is TGCAGTGCTAGGTCGGGCCTCACCTACGAGCAGTACTTC. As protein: CSARSGLTYEQYF.

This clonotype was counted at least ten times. The CDR3 here is CASSPRLAGAVNEQFF. The CDR3 nucleotides read TGTGCCAGCAGCCCAAGGCTAGCGGGAGCGGTCAATGAGCAGTTCTTC. The genes are TRBV7-3 and TRBJ2-1; 10 bases agree with TRBD2. CDR1 is SGHTA and CDR2 is FQGTGA in the germline V gene. J lost 6 bases, V lost 5 bases, and 10 bases had no gene match. The CDR3 totals 16 residues.

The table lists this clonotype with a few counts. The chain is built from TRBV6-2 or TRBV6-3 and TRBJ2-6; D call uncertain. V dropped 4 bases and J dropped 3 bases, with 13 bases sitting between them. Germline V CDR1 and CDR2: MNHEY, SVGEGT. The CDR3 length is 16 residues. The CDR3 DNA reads TGTGCCAGCAGTTTCCTCGGGCCAGGTGGGGCCAACGTCCTGACTTTC. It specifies CASSFLGPGGANVLTF.

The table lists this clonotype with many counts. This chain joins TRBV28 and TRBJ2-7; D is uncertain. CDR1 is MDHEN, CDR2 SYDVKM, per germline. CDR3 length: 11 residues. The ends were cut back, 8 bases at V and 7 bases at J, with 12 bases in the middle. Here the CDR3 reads CASGSAREQYF. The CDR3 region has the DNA TGTGCCAGCGGCAGTGCTCGGGAGCAGTACTTC.

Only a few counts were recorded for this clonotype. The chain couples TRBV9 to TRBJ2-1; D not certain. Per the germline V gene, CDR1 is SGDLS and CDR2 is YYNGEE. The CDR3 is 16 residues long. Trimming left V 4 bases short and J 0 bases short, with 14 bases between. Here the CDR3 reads CASSSLTASSYNEQFF. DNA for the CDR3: TGTGCCAGCAGCTCATTAACTGCGAGCTCCTACAATGAGCAGTTCTTC.

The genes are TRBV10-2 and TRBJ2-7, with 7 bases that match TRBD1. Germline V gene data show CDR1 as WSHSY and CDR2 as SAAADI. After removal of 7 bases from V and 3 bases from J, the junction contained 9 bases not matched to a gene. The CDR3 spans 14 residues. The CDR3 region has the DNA TGCGCCAGCAACAGGGGAGCGGATCTCTACGAGCAGTACTTC. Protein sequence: CASNRGADLYEQYF.

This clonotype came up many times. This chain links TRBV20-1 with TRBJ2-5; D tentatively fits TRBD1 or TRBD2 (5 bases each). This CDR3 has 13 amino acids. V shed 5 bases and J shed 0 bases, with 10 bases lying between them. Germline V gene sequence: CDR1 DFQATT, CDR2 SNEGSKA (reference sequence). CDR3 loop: CSALGPNQETQYF. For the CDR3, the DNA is TGCAGTGCTTTGGGACCGAACCAAGAGACCCAGTACTTC.

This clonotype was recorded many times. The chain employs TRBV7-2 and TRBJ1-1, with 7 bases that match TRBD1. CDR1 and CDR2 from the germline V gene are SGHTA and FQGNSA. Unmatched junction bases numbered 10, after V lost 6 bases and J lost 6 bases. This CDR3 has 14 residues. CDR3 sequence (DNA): TGTGCCAGCAGTCCCCAATTCAGGGGGGCTGAAGCTTTCTTT. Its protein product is CASSPQFRGAEAFF.

Here the CDR3 reads CASSTGGREQFF. The CDR3 nucleotides are TGTGCCAGCAGTACAGGGGGCAGGGAGCAGTTCTTC. This chain uses TRBV6-2 or TRBV6-3 with TRBJ2-1, with 9 positions matching TRBD1. The CDR3 runs 12 residues. V lost 5 bases to trimming and J lost 10 bases; unmatched junction nucleotides: 3. Germline lookup yields CDR1 MNHEY and CDR2 SVGEGT.

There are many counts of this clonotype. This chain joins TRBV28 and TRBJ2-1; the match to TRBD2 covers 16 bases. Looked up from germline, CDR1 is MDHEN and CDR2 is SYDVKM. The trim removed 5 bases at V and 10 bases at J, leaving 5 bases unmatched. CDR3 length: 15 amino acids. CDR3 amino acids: CASSRGTSGRVEQFF. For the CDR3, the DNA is TGTGCCAGCAGTAGAGGGACTAGCGGGAGGGTCGAGCAGTTCTTC. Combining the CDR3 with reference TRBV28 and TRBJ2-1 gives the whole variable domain DVKVTQSSRYLVKRTGEKVFLECVQDMDHENMFWYRQDPGLGLRLIYFSYDVKMKEKGDIPEGYSVSREKKERFSLILESASTNQTSMYLCASSRGTSGRVEQFFGPGTRLTVL.

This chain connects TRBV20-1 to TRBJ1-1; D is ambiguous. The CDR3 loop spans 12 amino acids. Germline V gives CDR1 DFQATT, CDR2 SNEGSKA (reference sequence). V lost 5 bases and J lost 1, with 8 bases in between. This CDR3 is CSAADGNTEAFF. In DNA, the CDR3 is TGCAGTGCTGCAGACGGGAACACTGAAGCTTTCTTT.